The present T cell receptor (beta chain) was sequenced within a study of blood T cell repertoires in COVID-19. In the study overall: PBMCs, B-cell-depleted T cells, or T cells were the source of the cDNA or gDNA that made up the material.

With 8 bases clipped from V and 13 bases from J, the junction kept 10 bases outside the gene matches. The CDR3 has 10 amino acids. CDR1 and CDR2 from the germline V gene are DFQATT and SNEGSKA (reference sequence). The repertoire was sequenced with immunoSEQ multiplex PCR; TCRdb's copy has only in-frame clones and lacks some. Of some 270,000 clones in the sample, nearly 90% were seen once. The chain uses TRBV20-1 and TRBJ1-2, with 7 bases fitting TRBD1. The specimen was PBMCs or T cells enriched from blood (not recorded which). The receptor's source is an older woman who had recovered from COVID-19. CDR3 loop: CSLQGIGGTF. The CDR3 coding sequence is TGCAGTCTACAGGGGATTGGAGGCACCTTC.